Below, 19 T cell receptor beta chains from the same sample are listed, as sequenced in a study of T cells after posttransplantation cyclophosphamide. A marrow graft followed busulfan-fludarabine conditioning, with cyclophosphamide on days +3 and +4. TCRdb's copy holds only in-frame clones and misses some; the assay was immunoSEQ multiplex PCR. The repertoire yields 2,500 to 4,000 clones, none seen only once; the top ten contain 25% to 35%. The source material was PBMCs, sampled 84 days after allogeneic stem cell transplant with posttransplant cyclophosphamide. The receptors shown here come from a female patient aged 40 to 50 who received an allogeneic stem cell transplant from a related donor, was CMV-positive, and had no GVHD. The T cells may partly be graft donor cells.

This clone was picked up many times. V usage is TRBV4-1 and J usage is TRBJ2-7, with D unclear. V was clipped by 0 bases and J by 6 bases, with 12 bases between them. Germline assignment: CDR1 MGHRA and CDR2 YSYEKL. The CDR3 is 14 amino acids. The CDR3 here is CASSQDQALREQYF. The CDR3, as DNA: TGCGCCAGCAGCCAAGACCAGGCCCTACGCGAGCAGTACTTC.

This clone was seen repeatedly, ten times or more. The V call is TRBV6-5, the J call TRBJ1-4, with 7 bases identical to TRBD1. V lost 6 bases to trimming and J lost 4 bases; unmatched junction nucleotides: 2. CDR3 length: 13 amino acids. Germline CDR1 is MNHEY and CDR2 is SVGAGI. The CDR3 protein is CASSPGGNEKLFF. As DNA, the CDR3 is TGTGCCAGCAGCCCAGGGGGTAATGAAAAACTGTTTTTT.

This chain uses TRBV14 with TRBJ2-5; tentatively, D is TRBD1 (6 bases). CDR3 length: 17 residues. Between the trimmed V and J ends, which lost 4 bases and 0 bases, there was a span of 18 bases. From germline, CDR1 is SGHDN and CDR2 FVKESK. The CDR3 loop is CASSPQGYDSDQETQYF. CDR3 coding DNA: TGTGCCAGCAGCCCCCAGGGGTACGATAGCGACCAAGAGACCCAGTACTTC.

This clone was picked up a small number of times. A much larger clone differs from this one at a single base, so this may be a read error. The sample holds other DNA sequences that translate to the same CDR3. The rearrangement joins TRBV9 to TRBJ2-7, with 9 bases fitting TRBD1. The germline gives CDR1 SGDLS, CDR2 YYNGEE. The length of the CDR3 is 15 residues. V trimming: 8 bases; J trimming: 2 bases; junction bases outside the gene matches: 11. The CDR3 here is CASCFGQGTAYEQYF. The CDR3 DNA follows: TGTGCCAGTTGTTTCGGACAGGGGACGGCCTACGAGCAGTACTTC.

This clone turned up a few times. The rearrangement joins TRBV9 to TRBJ2-5; 13 bases align to TRBD2. The CDR3 length is 16 residues. Germline values: CDR1 SGDLS, CDR2 YYNGEE. V shed 4 bases, J shed 1 base, and the junction held 4 bases outside the gene matches. CDR3 residues: CASSPRLAGGQETQYF. The DNA of the CDR3 is TGTGCCAGCAGCCCTCGACTAGCGGGGGGCCAAGAGACCCAGTACTTC.

Ten or more counts support this clone. The chain combines TRBV11-2 with TRBJ1-1; possibly TRBD1 for D (5 bases). The CDR3 totals 14 residues. CDR1 and CDR2 from the germline V gene are SGHAT and FQNNGV. The V and J ends lost 3 bases and 1 base respectively, with 9 bases between them. This CDR3 reads CASSFKRGNTEAFF. For the CDR3, the DNA is TGTGCCAGCAGCTTTAAAAGGGGGAACACTGAAGCTTTCTTT.

This clone was recorded at least ten times. The V gene is TRBV6-5, the J gene TRBJ2-1; 8 positions match TRBD1. The CDR3 contains 12 residues. Germline V gives CDR1 MNHEY, CDR2 SVGAGI. The junction had 6 bases not matched to a gene; V was cut back by 5 bases and J by 12 bases. CDR3 in amino acids: CASSRQGPGQFF. DNA of the CDR3: TGTGCCAGCAGTCGACAGGGGCCGGGGCAGTTCTTC.

This clone was seen many times. The V and J genes are TRBV5-1 and TRBJ1-5, with 10 bases fitting TRBD1. With 2 bases clipped from V and 5 bases from J, the junction kept 1 base outside the gene matches. Germline V CDR1 and CDR2: SGHRS, YFSETQ. The CDR3 totals 14 residues. The CDR3 region is CASSFGQGDQPQHF. CDR3 coding DNA: TGCGCCAGCAGCTTTGGACAGGGGGATCAGCCCCAGCATTTT.

This clone has ten or more counts. This chain joins TRBV6-1 and TRBJ2-1, with 10 bases that match TRBD1. This CDR3 contains 14 residues. Germline CDR1 is MNHNS and CDR2 is SASEGT. V shed 6 bases and J 6 bases; nucleotides not matched to a gene: 5. CDR3 in amino acids: CASSRDRGGNEQFF. The CDR3 nucleotides read TGTGCCAGCAGCCGGGACAGGGGAGGCAATGAGCAGTTCTTC.

This clone was seen at least ten times. The gene calls are TRBV12-3 or TRBV12-4 and TRBJ1-2, with D perhaps TRBD1 (5 bases). The germline V and J ends were trimmed by 1 base and 8 bases, with 8 bases remaining between them. This CDR3 is 12 amino acids long. In DNA, the CDR3 is TGTGCCAGCAGTTTAGGGACATACGGCTACACCTTC. Protein sequence: CASSLGTYGYTF.

This clone was observed many times. This chain connects TRBV29-1 to TRBJ2-2, with 8 bases fitting TRBD2. From germline, CDR1 is SQVTM and CDR2 ANQGSEA. The length of the CDR3 is 15 residues. V gave up 6 bases and J gave up 1 base; unmatched junction bases: 7. CDR3 nucleotides: TGCAGCGTCTCGATAGCGGGGCAGAACACCGGGGAGCTGTTTTTT. The encoded protein is CSVSIAGQNTGELFF.

This clone was recorded at least ten times. This rearrangement joins TRBV28 to TRBJ1-2; the match to TRBD1 covers 7 bases. This CDR3 contains 13 residues. J gave up 4 bases and V 6 bases, and 5 bases lay outside the gene matches. Germline V gives CDR1 MDHEN, CDR2 SYDVKM. The CDR3: CASRLQGSYGYTF. For the CDR3, the DNA is TGTGCCAGCAGGCTACAGGGGAGCTATGGCTACACCTTC.

This clone was observed many times. The chain joins TRBV5-1 to TRBJ2-7; 8 bases are shared with TRBD1. CDR1 and CDR2 from the germline V gene are SGHRS and YFSETQ. V shed 0 bases and J 7 bases; nucleotides not matched to a gene: 3. CDR3 size: 13 residues. Here the CDR3 DNA reads TGCGCCAGCAGCTTGGGGACAGGGTGGGAGCAGTACTTC. Amino acid sequence: CASSLGTGWEQYF.

V and J are TRBV12-3 or TRBV12-4 and TRBJ2-5; 9 bases fit TRBD2. This CDR3 has 17 residues. Trimming cost V 1 base and J 2 bases; bases outside gene matches: 8. The CDR3 coding sequence is TGTGCCAGCAGTTTAGAGTTCGCGGGGGGGCTACAAGAGACCCAGTACTTC. Protein sequence: CASSLEFAGGLQETQYF.

This clone was recorded many times. The chain uses TRBV6-5 and TRBJ2-7; 8 nucleotides line up with TRBD2. Germline trimming cut 7 bases from V and 6 bases from J; bases unmatched to any gene: 14. The CDR3 consists of 15 residues. In germline, CDR1 is MNHEY, CDR2 SVGAGI. The CDR3 nucleotides are TGTGCCAGCACCCCACCCGGGAGGGGGTCAAGCGAGCAGTACTTC. The encoded protein is CASTPPGRGSSEQYF.

This clone has ten or more counts. This rearrangement joins TRBV6-5 to TRBJ1-2, with D tentatively TRBD1 (6 bases). V was cut by 5 bases and J by 4 bases, with 11 bases left in between. Germline assignment: CDR1 MNHEY and CDR2 SVGAGI. This CDR3 is 13 amino acids long. The chain's CDR3 is CASSINRVYGYTF. The CDR3 nucleotides are TGTGCCAGCAGTATCAACAGGGTCTATGGCTACACCTTC.

This clone showed up many times. V usage is TRBV6-6 and J usage is TRBJ1-1; maybe TRBD1 (6 bases). The CDR3 totals 15 residues. The germline V and J ends were trimmed by 5 bases and 5 bases, with 18 bases remaining between them. Germline-derived CDR1 and CDR2 are MNHNY and SVGAGI (reference sequence). CDR3 in DNA: TGTGCCAGCAGTGCGGGACACTTAGGCAGTACTGAAGCTTTCTTT. Protein sequence: CASSAGHLGSTEAFF.

In its sample, this clone is medium-sized (0.01 to 0.1%). The CDR3 DNA reads as TGTGCCAGCAGCCAAGGGACAGGTTCCTACGAGCAGTACTTC. Its translation: CASSQGTGSYEQYF. The chain couples TRBV16 to TRBJ2-7; 8 positions agree with TRBD1. The CDR3 consists of 14 residues. V shed 2 bases, J shed 1 base, and the junction held 1 base outside the gene matches. Germline CDR1 and CDR2: KGHSY and FQNENV.

By share, this clone counts as large. The CDR3 nucleotides read TGTGCCAGCATTCCAGACAGGGAACGCTACAATGAGCAGTTCTTC. Amino acids: CASIPDRERYNEQFF. V is TRBV6-1 and J is TRBJ2-1, with TRBD1 matching over 7 bases. The CDR3 contains 15 residues. In germline, CDR1 is MNHNS, CDR2 SASEGT. The trim removed 7 bases at V and 3 bases at J, leaving 9 bases unmatched.